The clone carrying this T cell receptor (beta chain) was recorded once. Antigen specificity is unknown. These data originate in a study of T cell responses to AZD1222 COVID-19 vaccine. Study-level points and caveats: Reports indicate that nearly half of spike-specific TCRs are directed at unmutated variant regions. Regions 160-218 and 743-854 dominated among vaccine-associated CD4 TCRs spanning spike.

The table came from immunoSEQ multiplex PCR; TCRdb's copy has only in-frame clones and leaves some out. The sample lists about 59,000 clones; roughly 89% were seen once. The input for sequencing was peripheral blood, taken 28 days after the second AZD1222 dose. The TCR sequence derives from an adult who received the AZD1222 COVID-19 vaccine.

The CDR3 DNA reads TGTGCCAGCAGCCTGGGCAGGCGGAATGAAAAACTGTTTTTT. Amino acid sequence: CASSLGRRNEKLFF. V gene TRBV16 combines with J gene TRBJ1-4; no clear D. The germline V gene has CDR1 KGHSY and CDR2 FQNENV. The V and J ends lost 4 bases and 5 bases respectively, with 11 bases between them. CDR3 size: 14 residues.